The 5 T cell receptor beta chains below were found in one sample sequenced in a study of T cells in Graves' hyperthyroidism and ophthalmopathy. The CDR3 regions of TCR beta were amplified from RNA transcripts. HTBI primers were employed in a first-round RT-PCR of the TCR CDR3. TCRdb redid the calling of the multiplex PCR reads with MiXCR, one entry per CDR3 protein. This sample yields a few hundred thousand distinct CDR3 sequences, of which roughly 20% are seen a single time; about 25% belongs to the top ten. The sample comprised blood. These receptors all stem from a man in his late teens or twenties with Graves' hyperthyroidism.

This clonotype was detected ten times or more. The genes are TRBV6-1 and TRBJ2-7; TRBD2 matches 13 bases. J lost 7 bases, V lost 2 bases, and 5 bases had no gene match. Germline-derived CDR1 and CDR2 are MNHNS and SASEGT. This CDR3 contains 15 residues. As DNA, the CDR3 is TGTGCCAGCAGTGAAACTAGCGGGGGGGCGGAAGAGCAGTACTTC. Its protein is CASSETSGGAEEQYF.

This clonotype was picked up many times. This chain joins TRBV6-1 and TRBJ1-3; D not certain. The CDR3 covers 15 residues. Trimming shortened V by 2 bases and J by 2 bases, and 10 bases separated the two germline ends. Per the germline V gene, CDR1 is MNHNS and CDR2 is SASEGT. The DNA for the CDR3 is TGTGCCAGCAGTGAAACTTTAGTGGCTGGAAACACCATATATTTT. Amino acid sequence: CASSETLVAGNTIYF.

This clonotype has at least ten counts. This rearrangement joins TRBV6-1 to TRBJ2-7; D gene ambiguous. This CDR3 spans 14 amino acids. The V and J ends lost 4 bases and 2 bases respectively, with 12 bases between them. Germline V CDR1 and CDR2: MNHNS, SASEGT. CDR3 nucleotides: TGTGCCAGCAGTGCCCCCCGACGACCCTACGAGCAGTACTTC. It specifies CASSAPRRPYEQYF.

This clonotype occurred many times. The chain links TRBV12-3 or TRBV12-4 to TRBJ2-5; D is undetermined. V lost 5 bases and J 1 base, leaving 14 bases between the germline ends. This CDR3 is 15 amino acids long. In nucleotides, the CDR3 is TGTGCCAGCAGTCCCCCGCTTAGCATCCAAGAGACCCAGTACTTC. Translated, it gives CASSPPLSIQETQYF.

The gene calls are TRBV9 and TRBJ2-5, with D unresolved. The CDR3 loop spans 13 amino acids. The germline gives CDR1 SGDLS, CDR2 YYNGEE. Between the trimmed V and J ends, which lost 0 bases and 5 bases, there was a span of 8 bases. The CDR3 bases are TGTGCCAGCAGCGTAGGGGAATGGGAGACCCAGTACTTC. It specifies CASSVGEWETQYF.